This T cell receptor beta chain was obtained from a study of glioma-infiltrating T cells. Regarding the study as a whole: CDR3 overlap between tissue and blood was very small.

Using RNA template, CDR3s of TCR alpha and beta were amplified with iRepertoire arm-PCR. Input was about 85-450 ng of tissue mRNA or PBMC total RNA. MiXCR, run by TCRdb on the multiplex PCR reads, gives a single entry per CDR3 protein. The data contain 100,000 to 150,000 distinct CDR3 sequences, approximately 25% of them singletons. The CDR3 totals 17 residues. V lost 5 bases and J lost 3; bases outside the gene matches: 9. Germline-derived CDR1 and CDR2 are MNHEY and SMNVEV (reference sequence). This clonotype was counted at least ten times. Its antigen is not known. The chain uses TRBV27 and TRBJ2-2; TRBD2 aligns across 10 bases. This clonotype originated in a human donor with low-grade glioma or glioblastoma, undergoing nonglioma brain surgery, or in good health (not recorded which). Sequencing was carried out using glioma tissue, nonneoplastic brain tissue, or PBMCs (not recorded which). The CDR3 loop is CASSPWLLAGDTGELFF. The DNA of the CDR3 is TGTGCCAGCAGTCCCTGGCTTCTAGCGGGAGACACCGGGGAGCTGTTTTTT.